Described below is a single T cell receptor beta chain sequence and its context. The antigen is unknown. These data are taken from a study of long-term antiretroviral therapy in people with HIV. Study results and caveats: Post-ART, diversity grew, though it stayed under transplant donor control levels. From about 2003 to 2017, blood was obtained, possibly while participants received older ART regimens.

Germline V CDR1 and CDR2: LGHNT, FRNRAP. V was clipped by 2 bases and J by 5 bases; unmatched bases: 11. This CDR3 is built from 17 residues. Version v3.0 of the immunoSEQ assay was performed at survey level. The method was immunoSEQ multiplex PCR; TCRdb's version includes in-frame clones alone and lacks a portion of them. Of some 11,000 clones listed, roughly four fifths are singletons. Sequencing was performed on unsorted PBMCs, taken 7 to 7.5 years after starting antiretroviral therapy. The chain combines TRBV12-5 with TRBJ2-1; 8 positions agree with TRBD2. This TCR was recovered from a man aged 45-65 years with HIV. The CDR3 DNA sequence: TGTGCTAGTGGTTTGCCGGGGGGAGCGGGGGACAACAATGAGCAGTTCTTC. Amino acids: CASGLPGGAGDNNEQFF. Full variable domain (remainder filled in from reference TRBV12-5 and TRBJ2-1): DARVTQTPRHKVTEMGQEVTMRCQPILGHNTVFWYRQTMMQGLELLAYFRNRAPLDDSGMPKDRFSAEMPDATLATLKIQPSEPRDSAVYFCASGLPGGAGDNNEQFFGPGTRLTVL.